Below, 18 T cell receptor beta chains from the same sample are listed, as sequenced in a study of T cells in narcolepsy. Here immunoSEQ multiplex PCR was the method, and the copy in TCRdb shows in-frame clones only, minus some. The table lists tens of thousands of clones, about four fifths of them singletons. The sample was CD45RA- memory CD4+ T cells from PBMCs. The receptors come from a human donor with narcolepsy.

Comment on this clone: Other DNA sequences from this sample encode an identical CDR3 as well. J is TRBJ2-7 and V is TRBV18, with 10 positions matching TRBD1. The ends lost 6 bases at V and 4 bases at J; junction bases unmatched: 9. CDR1 and CDR2 (germline): KGHSH, LQKENI. The CDR3 spans 15 residues. Written as DNA, the CDR3 is TGTGCCAGCTCCCCCGGACAGGGGGGATCGTACGAGCAGTACTTC. This gives the protein CASSPGQGGSYEQYF.

The chain uses TRBV14 and TRBJ2-1; D is unresolved. From germline, CDR1 is SGHDN and CDR2 FVKESK. CDR3 length: 11 residues. Trimming shortened V by 5 bases and J by 13 bases, and 12 bases separated the two germline ends. In DNA, the CDR3 is TGTGCCAGCAGCACTGGGCGCTTACAGTTCTTC. Amino acid sequence: CASSTGRLQFF. Full variable domain (remainder filled in from reference TRBV14 and TRBJ2-1): EAGVTQFPSHSVIEKGQTVTLRCDPISGHDNLYWYRRVMGKEIKFLLHFVKESKQDESGMPNNRFLAERTGGTYSTLKVQPAELEDSGVYFCASSTGRLQFFGPGTRLTVL.

V is TRBV7-2 and J is TRBJ2-3; D is undetermined. The V gene's germline CDR1 is SGHTA and CDR2 FQGNSA. The CDR3 loop spans 14 amino acids. V shed 5 bases and J shed 2 bases, with 11 bases lying between them. CDR3 protein: CASSRNSPTDTQYF. The CDR3 DNA sequence: TGTGCCAGCAGCCGTAACAGCCCCACAGATACGCAGTATTTT.

The V gene is TRBV4-2, the J gene TRBJ2-1; TRBD2 might be the D (5 bases). This CDR3 is built from 15 residues. CDR1 is LGHNA, CDR2 YNFKEQ, per germline. Trimming left V 0 bases short and J 8 bases short, with 14 bases between. The chain's CDR3 is CASSQDRGQADEQFF. The CDR3 coding sequence is TGTGCCAGCAGCCAAGATCGGGGTCAAGCGGATGAGCAGTTCTTC.

The chain has TRBV28 and TRBJ2-2; tentatively, D is TRBD1 or TRBD2 (6 bases each). This CDR3 has 14 residues. Germline V gene data show CDR1 as MDHEN and CDR2 as SYDVKM. With 6 bases removed from V and 1 base from J, the gap between germline ends came to 9 bases. In DNA, the CDR3 is TGTGCCAGCAGACAGGGAGGGAACACCGGGGAGCTGTTTTTT. Encoded protein: CASRQGGNTGELFF.

The CDR3, as DNA: TGTGCCAGTAGTCCCGACAGGGTAATGAACACTGAAGCTTTCTTT. Protein sequence: CASSPDRVMNTEAFF. The V gene is TRBV19, the J gene TRBJ1-1; 7 bases are shared with TRBD1. V gave up 5 bases and J gave up 0 bases; unmatched junction bases: 6. CDR1 and CDR2 from the germline V gene are LNHDA and SQIVND (reference sequence). There are 15 residues in the CDR3.

This chain connects TRBV7-9 to TRBJ2-1, with 7 bases lining up with TRBD2. This CDR3 comprises 14 residues. J lost 8 bases, V lost 5 bases, and 9 bases had no gene match. The germline CDR1 and CDR2 sequences are SEHNR and FQNEAQ (reference sequence). The CDR3, as DNA: TGTGCCAGCAGCCCACCAGGGAGGGGCGATGAGCAGTTCTTC. This encodes CASSPPGRGDEQFF.

The V and J genes are TRBV6-6 and TRBJ2-5; D remains unclear. This CDR3 has 12 amino acids. Germline V lookup: CDR1 MNHNY, CDR2 SVGAGI (reference sequence). Trimming stripped 7 bases from V and 7 bases from J, with 13 bases between. The CDR3 nucleotides read TGTGCCAGCACGTCGGCCGAGATGACCCAGTACTTC. Encoded protein: CASTSAEMTQYF.

The CDR3 sequence is CASSRSHTGGSEAFF. CDR3 coding DNA: TGTGCCAGCAGCCGCTCCCATACAGGGGGGAGTGAAGCTTTCTTT. J is TRBJ1-1 and V is TRBV5-4; TRBD1 matches 8 bases. This CDR3 is built from 15 residues. Germline V gives CDR1 SGHNT, CDR2 YYREEE (reference sequence). V was pared by 4 bases and J by 7 bases, with 12 bases of the junction left unmatched.

The V and J genes are TRBV5-5 and TRBJ2-7; possibly TRBD1 for D (5 bases). The germline V and J ends were trimmed by 1 base and 0 bases, with 8 bases remaining between them. The CDR3 has 14 amino acids. Germline-derived CDR1 and CDR2 are SGHKS and YYEKEE (reference sequence). In DNA, the CDR3 is TGTGCCAGCAGCTTGTATCAGGGCTCCTACGAGCAGTACTTC. Translated, it gives CASSLYQGSYEQYF.

The chain uses TRBV2 and TRBJ1-1, with D hard to call. V shed 10 bases and J shed 0 bases, with 12 bases lying between them. Germline lookup yields CDR1 SNHLY and CDR2 FYNNEI. The length of the CDR3 is 13 residues. CDR3 DNA: TGTGCCACCAACCGAGATCTGAACACTGAAGCTTTCTTT. As protein: CATNRDLNTEAFF. The variable domain in full, with the rest retrieved from reference TRBV2 and TRBJ1-1, is EPEVTQTPSHQVTQMGQEVILRCVPISNHLYFYWYRQILGQKVEFLVSFYNNEISEKSEIFDDQFSVERPDGSNFTLKIRSTKLEDSAMYFCATNRDLNTEAFFGQGTRLTVV.

This chain connects TRBV30 to TRBJ1-3; 7 bases line up with TRBD1. V lost 2 bases, J lost 2 bases, and 6 bases stayed unmatched. The length of the CDR3 is 15 residues. CDR1 and CDR2 (germline): GTSNPN, SVGIG (reference sequence). The CDR3 bases are TGTGCCTGGAGTCGAGACAGGGCGACTGGAAACACCATATATTTT. Translated: CAWSRDRATGNTIYF.

The CDR3 is CASRTSGVYEQYF. The DNA of the CDR3 is TGTGCCAGCCGGACTAGCGGAGTCTACGAGCAGTACTTC. The chain employs TRBV2 and TRBJ2-7, with TRBD2 identical over 10 bases. The CDR3 has 13 amino acids. V was clipped by 8 bases and J by 3 bases; unmatched bases: 4. Per the germline V gene, CDR1 is SNHLY and CDR2 is FYNNEI.

This chain joins TRBV6-5 and TRBJ2-1; TRBD1 matches 7 bases. The CDR3 contains 14 residues. V trimming: 6 bases; J trimming: 3 bases; junction bases outside the gene matches: 5. The germline V gene encodes CDR1 MNHEY and CDR2 SVGAGI. CDR3 loop: CASSLGQLYNEQFF. For the CDR3, the DNA is TGTGCCAGCAGCCTGGGACAGCTCTACAATGAGCAGTTCTTC.

This clone has only a few counts. This rearrangement joins TRBV5-4 to TRBJ1-3, with 12 bases fitting TRBD1. The V segment lost 4 bases and the J segment 4 bases; nucleotides outside the gene matches: 9. The CDR3 contains 17 residues. Germline values: CDR1 SGHNT, CDR2 YYREEE (reference sequence). The CDR3 DNA reads as TGTGCCAGCAGCCCAACTCGGGACAGGGGGCTCGGAAACACCATATATTTT. Encoded protein: CASSPTRDRGLGNTIYF.

The V call is TRBV4-1, the J call TRBJ1-4; perhaps TRBD1 as D (6 bases). CDR1 and CDR2 from the germline V gene are MGHRA and YSYEKL. With 4 bases removed from V and 6 bases from J, the gap between germline ends came to 15 bases. This CDR3 region has 15 residues. The CDR3 region is CASSLNTGLDEKLFF. CDR3 coding DNA: TGCGCCAGCAGCCTTAATACAGGGCTGGATGAAAAACTGTTTTTT.

This clone turned up a few times. J is TRBJ2-3 and V is TRBV14, with a possible D match to TRBD2 (6 bases). CDR3 length: 18 amino acids. The V and J ends lost 0 bases and 2 bases respectively, with 18 bases between them. Germline-derived CDR1 and CDR2 are SGHDN and FVKESK. CDR3 amino acids: CASSQDAGLSSFTDTQYF. In DNA, the CDR3 is TGTGCCAGCAGCCAAGATGCGGGGCTATCTTCCTTCACAGATACGCAGTATTTT.

The rearrangement uses TRBV6-1 and TRBJ2-7; TRBD2 might be the D (6 bases). Germline V gene sequence: CDR1 MNHNS, CDR2 SASEGT. The V end lost 4 bases, the J end lost 5 bases, and 18 bases lay between the germline ends. The CDR3 runs to 15 residues. The CDR3 DNA reads TGTGCCAGCAGTGCCCGGACTACCCCGGGGGACGAGCAGTACTTC. Protein product: CASSARTTPGDEQYF.